The clone carrying this TCR beta chain was detected a few times. Its antigen is undetermined. This CDR3 comprises 15 residues. The germline CDR1 and CDR2 sequences are MGHRA and YSYEKL. Trimming took off 0 bases at V and 0 bases at J, with 7 bases between the two ends. The record originates from a study of cytomegalovirus exposure and HLA in healthy donors. Findings of the study overall: Indistinguishable V segments such as TRBV6-2 and TRBV6-3 were excluded.

These donors counted as nominally healthy when sampled, but unrecorded immune exposures were likely. It was with 60 Vbeta and 13 Jbeta primers that the PCR ran. Original processing notes: Unique TCR beta chains totaled approximately 83 million in a later count, with about 11 million of them shared. Clones were read by immunoSEQ multiplex PCR, and TCRdb kept only the in-frame ones, dropping some. The D gene and trimming were derived from the DNA, and the V and J assignments and clone size from that table. The table has under 150,000 clones, around 85% seen once. The receptor was derived from a boy between 10 and 17 years old in good health and CMV-seronegative. Specimen: PBMCs. The chain combines TRBV4-1 with TRBJ2-3, with D uncertain. The CDR3: CASSQDSGSTDTQYF. DNA of the CDR3: TGCGCCAGCAGCCAAGATTCCGGTAGCACAGATACGCAGTATTTT.